The 10 T cell receptor beta chains below were found in one sample sequenced in a study of glioma-infiltrating T cells after dendritic cell vaccination. Sequencing used immunoSEQ multiplex PCR; TCRdb keeps in-frame clones, though not all of them. This sample carries about 76,000 clones, around 86% of them seen once, and the ten largest clones take 2% to 2.5%. Noted time point: after dendritic cell vaccination, including at tumor progression/relapse. This specimen consisted of blood, obtained after dendritic cell vaccination. These TCRs come from a human donor with glioblastoma.

This clone was observed a handful of times. This chain joins TRBV7-2 and TRBJ1-2; TRBD1 aligns across 7 bases. Germline CDR1 is SGHTA and CDR2 is FQGNSA. Trimming took 5 bases from V and 6 from J; bases not matched to a gene: 9. The CDR3 spans 14 residues. The CDR3 sequence is CASSARGQRDGYTF. In nucleotides, the CDR3 is TGTGCCAGCAGCGCAAGGGGACAGCGGGATGGCTACACCTTC.

Written as DNA, the CDR3 is TGTGCCAGCAGCCTTCCCAGGGCCATACGGAATCAGCCCCAGCATTTT. It codes for CASSLPRAIRNQPQHF. This chain links TRBV21-1 with TRBJ1-5; TRBD1, as called in the table, went unchecked against the DNA. TRBV21-1 is assigned pseudogene status. This CDR3 spans 16 amino acids.

The CDR3 reads CSATDRGGYTF. CDR3 DNA sequence: TGCAGTGCTACCGACAGGGGCGGCTACACCTTC. V and J are TRBV20-1 and TRBJ1-2; 8 nucleotides agree with TRBD1. CDR1 and CDR2 (germline): DFQATT, SNEGSKA (reference sequence). CDR3 length: 11 residues. The V and J ends lost 4 bases and 8 bases, in that order; junction bases with no gene match: 3.

The chain couples TRBV6-5 to TRBJ2-7, with TRBD2 identical over 14 bases. This CDR3 is 15 amino acids long. Trimming removed 2 bases from V and 7 bases from J; junction bases left unmatched: 4. The V gene's germline CDR1 is MNHEY and CDR2 SVGAGI. CDR3 nucleotides: TGTGCCAGCAGTTACGGGACTAGCGGGGGACGGGAGCAGTACTTC. Translated: CASSYGTSGGREQYF.

This clone was recorded once. This chain uses TRBV5-4 with TRBJ1-1; TRBD1 matches at 7 bases. The CDR3 loop spans 14 amino acids. The J segment lost 5 bases and the V segment lost 4 bases, leaving 8 bases of the junction unmatched. CDR1 is SGHNT and CDR2 is YYREEE in the germline V gene (reference sequence). CDR3 DNA: TGTGCCAGCAGCCCGACAACAGGGGCAACTGAAGCTTTCTTT. Translating it yields CASSPTTGATEAFF. Drawing the rest from reference TRBV5-4 and TRBJ1-1, the complete variable domain is ETGVTQSPTHLIKTRGQQVTLRCSSQSGHNTVSWYQQALGQGPQFIFQYYREEENGRGNFPPRFSGLQFPNYSSELNVNALELDDSALYLCASSPTTGATEAFFGQGTRLTVV.

The genes are TRBV4-3 and TRBJ2-3, with D unresolved. The CDR3 extends over 16 amino acids. Trimming took 1 base from V and 2 from J, leaving 13 bases between them. Germline V gene sequence: CDR1 LGHNA, CDR2 YSLEER. The CDR3 sequence is CASSQGMAAVTDTQYF. Here the CDR3 DNA reads TGCGCCAGCAGCCAAGGTATGGCGGCAGTCACAGATACGCAGTATTTT.

The chain links TRBV6-1 to TRBJ2-1, with D maybe TRBD2 (5 bases). Trimming cost V 3 bases and J 0 bases, with 21 bases left between them. Per germline, CDR1 MNHNS and CDR2 SASEGT. The CDR3 sequence is 19 residues long. The CDR3 spells CASSDVPGNLLSSYNEQFF. CDR3 coding DNA: TGTGCCAGCAGTGACGTCCCCGGGAATTTACTAAGCTCCTACAATGAGCAGTTCTTC.

This clone was picked up one time. J is TRBJ2-1 and V is TRBV5-1; 13 bases are a match to TRBD2. This CDR3 region has 15 residues. CDR1 is SGHRS and CDR2 is YFSETQ in the germline V gene. The trim removed 5 bases at V and 8 bases at J, leaving 7 bases unmatched. As DNA, the CDR3 is TGCGCCAGCAGAACAGGACTAGCGGGAGTCGATGAGCAGTTCTTC. It specifies CASRTGLAGVDEQFF.

CDR3 nucleotides: TGTGCCAGCAGCTCTTTGGATACGCAGTATTTT. It specifies CASSSLDTQYF. The chain uses TRBV7-2 and TRBJ2-3; D ambiguous. CDR3 length: 11 amino acids. Germline CDR1 reads SGHTA; CDR2 reads FQGNSA. With 4 bases removed from V and 6 bases from J, the gap between germline ends came to 5 bases. The full variable domain, its missing parts supplied by reference TRBV7-2 and TRBJ2-3, is GAGVSQSPSNKVTEKGKDVELRCDPISGHTALYWYRQSLGQGLEFLIYFQGNSAPDKSGLPSDRFSAERTGGSVSTLTIQRTQQEDSAVYLCASSSLDTQYFGPGTRLTVL.

The rearrangement links TRBV27 to TRBJ1-2, with D tentatively TRBD1 (5 bases). Deletions cut 11 bases from V and 6 bases from J, with 16 bases between. Germline-derived CDR1 and CDR2 are MNHEY and SMNVEV (reference sequence). The CDR3 is made up of 12 amino acids. CDR3 protein: CAVMVGGNGYTF. DNA for the CDR3: TGTGCCGTCATGGTGGGGGGGAATGGCTACACCTTC.